This T cell receptor (beta chain) was profiled in a study of CD8 T cells in Susac syndrome. Background on the study: When blood was drawn, patients with Susac syndrome were on intravenous immunoglobulin alone, on corticosteroids, or therapy-naive. Broader study findings: The CD4+ T cell repertoires in Susac syndrome did not show any clonal expansion.

Germline V gives CDR1 MNHGY, CDR2 SAAAGT. V trimming: 6 bases; J trimming: 0 bases; junction bases outside the gene matches: 11. The CDR3 sequence is 17 residues long. With regard to this clonotype: The antigen remains undetermined.

TCR beta sequencing covered blood CD8+ and CD4+ T cells. In Susac syndrome patients, recently defined diagnostic criteria for definite or probable disease were met. Reverse transcription of roughly 0.45 to 1 ug RNA was carried out with random hexamers. In TCRdb, the immunoSEQ multiplex PCR reads were re-called with MiXCR into one record per CDR3 protein. The repertoire has under 200,000 distinct CDR3 sequences, 90% to 95% of them found once; the top ten carry roughly 0.11%. Specimen: CD4+ T cells from PBMCs. The source of this sequence is a human donor with Susac syndrome. The chain is built from TRBV6-8 and TRBJ2-1; 7 bases match TRBD1. CDR3: CASSKLGTASSYNEQFF. In DNA, the CDR3 is TGTGCCAGCAGCAAACTAGGGACAGCCAGCTCCTACAATGAGCAGTTCTTC.